This TCR beta chain was sequenced for a study of blood T cell repertoires in COVID-19. Study information: Italy, Spain and the United States were the sources of the convalescent and acute COVID-19 samples. The cDNA or gDNA used as material had been derived from T cells, B-cell-depleted T cells, or PBMCs.

After removal of 3 bases from V and 8 bases from J, the junction contained 5 bases not matched to a gene. This CDR3 contains 15 residues. Germline values: CDR1 MNHEY, CDR2 SMNVEV (reference sequence). The authors' processing: How many nucleated cells were present was estimated from reference gene primer amplification. Measured with immunoSEQ multiplex PCR; TCRdb has only the in-frame clones, and not every one. V and J calls and clone size are copied from that table; D and trimming were computed from the DNA. This sample has about 62,000 clones, with 76% found just once. Sequenced input: peripheral blood. This sequence joins TRBV27 and TRBJ2-1; 12 bases align to TRBD2. The source of this sequence is a woman in her 50s with active or convalescent COVID-19. This CDR3 reads CASSLTSGSSDEQFF. The CDR3 bases are TGTGCCAGCAGTTTGACTAGCGGGAGCAGCGATGAGCAGTTCTTC.